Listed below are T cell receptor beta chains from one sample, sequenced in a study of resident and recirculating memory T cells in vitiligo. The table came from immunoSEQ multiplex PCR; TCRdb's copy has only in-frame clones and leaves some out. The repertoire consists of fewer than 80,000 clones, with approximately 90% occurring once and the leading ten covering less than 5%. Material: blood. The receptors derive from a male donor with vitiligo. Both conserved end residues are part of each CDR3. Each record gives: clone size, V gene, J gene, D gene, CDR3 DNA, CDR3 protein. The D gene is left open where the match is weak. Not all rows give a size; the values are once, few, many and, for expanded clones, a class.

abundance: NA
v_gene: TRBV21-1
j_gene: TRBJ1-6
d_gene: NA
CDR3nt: TGTGCCAGCAGCAAATACTCAGGGGGTGTCAATTCACCCCTCCACTTT
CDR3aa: CASSKYSGGVNSPLHF

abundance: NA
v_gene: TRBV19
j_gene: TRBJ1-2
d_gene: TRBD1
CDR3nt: TGTGCCAGTAGATCAGGGGGCGGTGGCTACACCTTC
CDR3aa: CASRSGGGGYTF

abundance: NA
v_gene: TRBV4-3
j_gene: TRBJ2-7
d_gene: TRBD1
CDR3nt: TGCGCCAGCAGCCAAGGGACCGGGACAGGTTCCTACGAGCAGTACTTC
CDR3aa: CASSQGTGTGSYEQYF

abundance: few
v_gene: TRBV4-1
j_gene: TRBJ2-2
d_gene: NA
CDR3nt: TGCGCCAGCAGCCAAGGGGCACAGACCACTCAGCCCGGGGAGCTGTTTTTT
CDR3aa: CASSQGAQTTQPGELFF

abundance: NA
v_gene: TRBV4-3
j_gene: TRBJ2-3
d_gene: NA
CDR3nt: TGCGCCAGCAGCCATGACCCCGGAGAGACAGATACGCAGTATTTT
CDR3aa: CASSHDPGETDTQYF

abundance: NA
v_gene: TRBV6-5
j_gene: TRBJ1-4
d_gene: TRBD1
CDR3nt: TGTGCCAGCAGAGACAGACAGGGAGGAAAGTTTTTT
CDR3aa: CASRDRQGGKFF

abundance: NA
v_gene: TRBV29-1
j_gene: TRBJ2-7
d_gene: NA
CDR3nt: TGCAGCGTTGAAATAGCTTCAAGCTCCTACGAGCAGTACTTC
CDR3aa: CSVEIASSSYEQYF

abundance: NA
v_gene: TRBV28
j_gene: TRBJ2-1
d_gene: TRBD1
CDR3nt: TGTGCCAGCAGCGGGACAGGGGCCTACAATGAGCAGTTCTTC
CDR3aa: CASSGTGAYNEQFF

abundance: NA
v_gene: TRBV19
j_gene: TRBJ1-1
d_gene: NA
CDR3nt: TGTGCCAGTAGTTTCCAGGGGATGACTGAAGCTTTCTTT
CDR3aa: CASSFQGMTEAFF

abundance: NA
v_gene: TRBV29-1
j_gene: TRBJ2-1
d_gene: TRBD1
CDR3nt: TGCAGCGTTTCCGGGGGACAGGAGGTCATAAACCACCCCCTCGGAGGTGAGCAGTTCTTC
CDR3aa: CSVSGGQEVINHPLGGEQFF

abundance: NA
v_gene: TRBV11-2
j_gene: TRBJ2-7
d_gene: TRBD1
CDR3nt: TGTGCCAGCAGCTTAGGATCGTGGGGACAGGGCTCTTACGAGCAGTACTTC
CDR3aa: CASSLGSWGQGSYEQYF

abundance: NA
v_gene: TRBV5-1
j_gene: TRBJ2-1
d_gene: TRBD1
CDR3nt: TGCGCCAGCAGACCCTTTCTGTTACAGGGGGCTGGAAACAATGAGCAGTTCTTC
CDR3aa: CASRPFLLQGAGNNEQFF

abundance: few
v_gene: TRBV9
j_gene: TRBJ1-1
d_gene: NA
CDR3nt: TGTGCCAGCAGCGCGACAGCGAACACTGAAGCTTTCTTT
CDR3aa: CASSATANTEAFF

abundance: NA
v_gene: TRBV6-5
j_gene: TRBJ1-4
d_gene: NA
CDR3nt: TGTGCCAGCAGTTACTCCCAGCTAGATGAAAAACTGTTTTTT
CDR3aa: CASSYSQLDEKLFF

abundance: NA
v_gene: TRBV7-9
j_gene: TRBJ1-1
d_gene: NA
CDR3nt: TGTGCCAGCAGCTTGGGTAGGGGGAACACTGAAGCTTTCTTT
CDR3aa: CASSLGRGNTEAFF

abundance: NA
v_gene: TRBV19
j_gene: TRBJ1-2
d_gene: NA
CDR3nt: TGTGCCAGTAGTATTCCCCCACAGGGATACGATGGCTACACCTTC
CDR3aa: CASSIPPQGYDGYTF

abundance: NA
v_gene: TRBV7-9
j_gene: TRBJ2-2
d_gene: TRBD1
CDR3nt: TGTGCCAGCAGCCCACGCCCGGACAGGGACGCCGGGGAGCTGTTTTTT
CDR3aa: CASSPRPDRDAGELFF

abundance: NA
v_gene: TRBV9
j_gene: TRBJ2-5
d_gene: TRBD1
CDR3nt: TGTGCCAGCAGCTTTAAGACAGGGGCGGAGACCCAGTACTTC
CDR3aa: CASSFKTGAETQYF

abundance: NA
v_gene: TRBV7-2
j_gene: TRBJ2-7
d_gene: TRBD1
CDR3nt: TGTGCCAGCAGCCCAGGGCCCGGGACAGGGTCCTACGAGCAGTACTTC
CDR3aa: CASSPGPGTGSYEQYF

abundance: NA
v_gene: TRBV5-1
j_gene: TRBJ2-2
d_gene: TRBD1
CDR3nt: TGCGCCAGTCAAAAAGGGACAGACCACACCGGGGAGCTGTTTTTT
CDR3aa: CASQKGTDHTGELFF

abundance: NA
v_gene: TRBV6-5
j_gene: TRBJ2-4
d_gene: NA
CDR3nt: TGTGCCAGCAGTCTCGACAGAAACATTCAGTACTTC
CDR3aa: CASSLDRNIQYF

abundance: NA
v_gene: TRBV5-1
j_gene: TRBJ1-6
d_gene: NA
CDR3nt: TGCGCCAGCAGCTTTGAGGGTCGAGCTTCACCCCTCCACTTT
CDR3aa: CASSFEGRASPLHF

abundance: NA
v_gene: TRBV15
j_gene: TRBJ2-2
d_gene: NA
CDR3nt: TGTGCCACCAGCAGAGTTCAACAGACCGGGGAGCTGTTTTTT
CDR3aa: CATSRVQQTGELFF

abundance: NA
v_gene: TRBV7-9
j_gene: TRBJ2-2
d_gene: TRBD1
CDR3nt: TGTGCCAGCAACAGCGGGACAGGGGGCGCCGGAACCGGGGAGCTGTTTTTT
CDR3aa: CASNSGTGGAGTGELFF

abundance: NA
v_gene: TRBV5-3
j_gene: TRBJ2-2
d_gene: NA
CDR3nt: TGTGCCAGAGGGCCTTTCTTCAGGGCGAACACCGGGGAGCTGTTTTTT
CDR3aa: CARGPFFRANTGELFF

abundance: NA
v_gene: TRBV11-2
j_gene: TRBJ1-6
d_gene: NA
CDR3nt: TGTGCCAGCAGCTTAGACGACAGTGTGTCTTCACCCCTCCACTTT
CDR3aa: CASSLDDSVSSPLHF

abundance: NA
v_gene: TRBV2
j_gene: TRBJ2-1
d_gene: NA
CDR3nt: TGTGCCAGCAAGGGCCTAGCGAGCTCCTACAATGAGCAGTTCTTC
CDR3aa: CASKGLASSYNEQFF

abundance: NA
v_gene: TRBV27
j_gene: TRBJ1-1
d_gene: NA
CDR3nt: TGTGCCAGCAGTTGGGACATAAGGAACACTGAAGCTTTCTTT
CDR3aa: CASSWDIRNTEAFF

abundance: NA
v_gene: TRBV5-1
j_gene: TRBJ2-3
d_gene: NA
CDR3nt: TGCGCCAGCAGCTTGGGACTTAGCACAGATACGCAGTATTTT
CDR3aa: CASSLGLSTDTQYF

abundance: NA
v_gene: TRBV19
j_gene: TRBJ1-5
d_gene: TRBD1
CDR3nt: TGTGCCAGTAGTATATGGGACAGGGGCAATCAGCCCCAGCATTTT
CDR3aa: CASSIWDRGNQPQHF

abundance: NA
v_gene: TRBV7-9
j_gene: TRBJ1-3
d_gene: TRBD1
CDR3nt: TGTGCCAGCAGCACACAGGGGTGGTTCGGAAACACCATATATTTT
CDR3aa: CASSTQGWFGNTIYF

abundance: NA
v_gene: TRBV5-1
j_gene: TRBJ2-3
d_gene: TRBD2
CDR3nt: TGCGCCACCGCCGATTTTAGCGGGGGGTCCACAGATACGCAGTATTTT
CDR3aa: CATADFSGGSTDTQYF

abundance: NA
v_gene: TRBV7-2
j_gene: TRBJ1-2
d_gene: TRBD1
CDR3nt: TGTGCCAGCAGCAGCACAGGGGGCGCTGGCTATGGCTACACCTTC
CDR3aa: CASSSTGGAGYGYTF

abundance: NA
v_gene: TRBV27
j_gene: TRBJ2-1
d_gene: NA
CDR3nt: TGTGCCAGCAGCCACAACCGGGATGAGCAGTTCTTC
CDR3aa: CASSHNRDEQFF

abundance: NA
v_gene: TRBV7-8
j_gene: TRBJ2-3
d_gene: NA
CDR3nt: TGTGCCAGCAGCTTAAGCAAATCCCGTCCCGATACGCAGTATTTT
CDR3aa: CASSLSKSRPDTQYF

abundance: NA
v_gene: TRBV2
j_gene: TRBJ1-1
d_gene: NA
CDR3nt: TGTGCCAGCATCCGGGACATAAGAGCTGAAGCTTTCTTT
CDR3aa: CASIRDIRAEAFF

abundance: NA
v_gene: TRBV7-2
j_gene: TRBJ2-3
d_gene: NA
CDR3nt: TGTGCCAGCATCCTACTCGAGGGCCTACGATTTAGCACAGATACGCAGTATTTT
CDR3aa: CASILLEGLRFSTDTQYF

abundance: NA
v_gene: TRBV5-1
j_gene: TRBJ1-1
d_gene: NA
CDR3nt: TGCGCCAGCAGCTACAGGGCCGGAAACACTGAAGCTTTCTTT
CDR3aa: CASSYRAGNTEAFF

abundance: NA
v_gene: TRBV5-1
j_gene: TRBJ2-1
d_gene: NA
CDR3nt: TGCGCCAGCTCCGGGGACACCCCCTTTAGCTCCTACAATGAGCAGTTCTTC
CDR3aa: CASSGDTPFSSYNEQFF

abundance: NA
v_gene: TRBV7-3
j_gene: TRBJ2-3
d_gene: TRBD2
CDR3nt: TGTGCCAGCAGCCCGACACTAGCGACAGATACGCAGTATTTT
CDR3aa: CASSPTLATDTQYF

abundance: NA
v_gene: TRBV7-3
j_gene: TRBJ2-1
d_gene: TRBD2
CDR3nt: TGTGCCAGCAGCTCGCGGGGGGGCCCGGGAGAGCAGTTCTTC
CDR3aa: CASSSRGGPGEQFF

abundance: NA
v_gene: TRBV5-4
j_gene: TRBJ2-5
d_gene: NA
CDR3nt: TGTGCCAGCAGCTTGGCCAACGGGGGCCAAGAGACCCAGTACTTC
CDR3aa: CASSLANGGQETQYF

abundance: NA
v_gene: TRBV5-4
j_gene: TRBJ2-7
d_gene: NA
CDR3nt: TGTGCCAGCAGCGTTAGGGGTCGGACCTACGAGCAGTACTTC
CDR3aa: CASSVRGRTYEQYF

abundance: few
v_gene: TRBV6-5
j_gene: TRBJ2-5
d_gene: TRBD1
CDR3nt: TGTGCCAGCAGTATCTCGGCCCGGGACAGCCTCATATACTTC
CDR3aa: CASSISARDSLIYF